This is a list of T cell receptor beta chains from one sample in a study of CD8 T cells in Susac syndrome. TCRdb reanalysed the immunoSEQ multiplex PCR reads using MiXCR and keeps one entry per CDR3 protein. The sample includes hundreds of thousands of distinct CDR3 sequences, around 95% of them seen just once. The sequenced sample consisted of CD4+ T cells from PBMCs. The receptors here all came from a human donor with multiple sclerosis. The CDR3 runs from the conserved cysteine through the conserved F or W. A D gene is named only where the DNA matches it firmly. Clone sizes are given selectively: once, few, many, or a class where the clone is expanded.

j_call clone_size d_call v_call cdr3_nt cdr3_aa
TRBJ2-5 once TRBD2 TRBV20-1 TGCAGTGCCCCTAGCGGGTATAGCCAAGAGACCCAGTACTTC CSAPSGYSQETQYF
TRBJ1-2 - TRBD1 TRBV7-9 TGTGCCAGCAGATACACAGGGGTCGGCTACACCTTC CASRYTGVGYTF
TRBJ1-5 - - TRBV3-1 TGTGCCAGCAGCCAAGAGGTGGAAGGTCAGCCCCAGCATTTT CASSQEVEGQPQHF
TRBJ1-2 - - TRBV5-1 TGCGCCAGCAGCTTGTCGGGTGTGGCGTCGGACTATGGCTACACCTTC CASSLSGVASDYGYTF
TRBJ1-1 - TRBD1 TRBV2 TGTGCCAGCAACAGGGGGACGGTAAACACTGAAGCTTTCTTT CASNRGTVNTEAFF
TRBJ2-1 once - TRBV20-1 TGCAGTGCTCTCGTGGTGAGCTCCTACAATGAGCAGTTCTTC CSALVVSSYNEQFF
TRBJ2-3 - - TRBV9 TGTGCCAGCAGCGTACGAGGGGCCAGGGATACGCAGTATTTT CASSVRGARDTQYF
TRBJ2-5 - - TRBV29-1 TGCAGCGTTGACGGACCTCAAGAGACCCAGTACTTC CSVDGPQETQYF
TRBJ2-7 - TRBD2 TRBV20-1 TGCAGTGCTAGCCGACTAGCGGGGGACCAAGCCTACGAGCAGTACTTC CSASRLAGDQAYEQYF
TRBJ1-1 - TRBD1 TRBV18 TGTGCCAGCTCACCCTTACAGGGGGCGACTGAAGCTTTCTTT CASSPLQGATEAFF
TRBJ2-1 - - TRBV27 TGTGCCAGCAGTTTATCGGGATGGGCGAATGAGCAGTTCTTC CASSLSGWANEQFF
TRBJ1-2 few - TRBV6-6 TGTGCCAGCAGGCCAGACAGGAACTATGGCTACACCTTC CASRPDRNYGYTF
TRBJ2-5 - TRBD1 TRBV15 TGTGCCACCAGCAGACGGGACAGGGTAAAAGAGACCCAGTACTTC CATSRRDRVKETQYF
TRBJ1-1 few - TRBV7-6 TGTGCCAGCAGCTTAAGTGAGAACACTGAAGCTTTCTTT CASSLSENTEAFF
TRBJ1-1 - TRBD1 TRBV29-1 TGCAGCGTTGCCGAAACAGGGGCGGATATTGAAGCTTTCTTT CSVAETGADIEAFF
TRBJ1-6 - - TRBV3-1 TGTGCCAGCAGCCAAGTTACGGGGGTTCGATCACCCCTCCACTTT CASSQVTGVRSPLHF
TRBJ1-2 once - TRBV29-1 TGCAGCGTCCTCCGGGGGGCGCTTGACTATGGCTACACCTTC CSVLRGALDYGYTF
TRBJ2-1 - - TRBV24-1 TGTGCCACCAGTGACCCTCTCAATGAGCAGTTCTTC CATSDPLNEQFF
TRBJ1-4 - TRBD1 TRBV3-1 TGTGCCAGCAGCCGAGGACAGGGTAATGAAAAACTGTTTTTT CASSRGQGNEKLFF
TRBJ2-1 - TRBD2 TRBV25-1 TGTGCCAGCAGTGACCCGGGACTAGCTGTCAATGAGCAGTTCTTC CASSDPGLAVNEQFF
TRBJ2-5 - TRBD1 TRBV3-1 TGTGCCAGCAGCCAAGATCCCGACAGGGGGCGCTACTTC CASSQDPDRGRYF
TRBJ2-7 - - TRBV30 TGTGCCTGGAGTCCTTTCAACCCCGGCGAGCAGTACTTC CAWSPFNPGEQYF
TRBJ1-2 - - TRBV30 TGTGCCCGGCTTGGGGGGAACTATGGCTACACCTTC CARLGGNYGYTF
TRBJ1-5 - TRBD1 TRBV9 TGTGCCAGCAGCGTGACAGGGGGTGGTCAGCCCCAGCATTTT CASSVTGGGQPQHF
TRBJ2-7 - - TRBV30 TGTGCCGGTAACCGGGACGGCTACGAGCAGTACTTC CAGNRDGYEQYF
TRBJ2-2 - - TRBV29-1 TGCAGCGTTGACCGCGCGGGCACCGGGGAGCTGTTTTTT CSVDRAGTGELFF
TRBJ1-1 - TRBD1 TRBV3-1 TGTGCCAGCAGCCAGACGACAGGGGCTGAAGCTTTCTTT CASSQTTGAEAFF
TRBJ2-3 - - TRBV5-6 TGTGCCAGCAGCTTGGTGGGGGTCCGCCGCACAGATACGCAGTATTTT CASSLVGVRRTDTQYF
TRBJ1-2 - TRBD1 TRBV9 TGTGCCAGCAGCGTCGCCCTAACAGGGGCGCGTGGCTATGGCTACACCTTC CASSVALTGARGYGYTF
TRBJ2-1 - TRBD1 TRBV2 TGTGCCAGCAGGGCGGGACAGGGCGGAGGGGCCTATAACAATGAGCAGTTCTTC CASRAGQGGGAYNNEQFF
TRBJ1-1 - - TRBV18 TGTGCCAGCTCACCCACGGACTCCGGTGCGACTGAAGCTTTCTTT CASSPTDSGATEAFF
TRBJ2-1 once - TRBV21-1 TGTGCCAGCAGCAAAGGAGGGGGAACAGGAAACAATGAGCAGTTCTTC CASSKGGGTGNNEQFF
TRBJ1-2 - - TRBV7-9 TGTGCCAGCAGGTATCCAGGGGTAATGGCTGGCTACACCTTC CASRYPGVMAGYTF
TRBJ1-1 - - TRBV7-9 TGTGCCAGCAGCTCTCAGGTGGAAGGGGCTTTCTTT CASSSQVEGAFF
TRBJ1-4 - - TRBV12-3/TRBV12-4 TGTGCCAGCAGTTTGACCTTAGGATCAACTAATGAAAAACTGTTTTTT CASSLTLGSTNEKLFF
TRBJ2-7 - - TRBV3-1 TGTGCCAGCAGCCAAGTCGGTTACGAGCAGTACTTC CASSQVGYEQYF
TRBJ1-6 - - TRBV5-1 TGCGCCAGCAGCACCGACGGGGCTGGGTCCCTCCACTTT CASSTDGAGSLHF
TRBJ2-3 - - TRBV4-1 TGCGCCAGCAGCCAATTCGGGCTGAAGGATACGCAGTATTTT CASSQFGLKDTQYF
TRBJ2-4 - - TRBV12-5 TGTGCTAGTGGTTTGGTGTACGCCAGGGCAGCCAAAAACATTCAGTACTTC CASGLVYARAAKNIQYF
TRBJ1-2 once - TRBV20-1 TGCAGTGCTAGAGATCATAAGGCGGGCTATGGCTACACCTTC CSARDHKAGYGYTF
TRBJ1-5 - - TRBV27 TGTGCCAGCAGTCCCCCGCCCTACAATCAGCCCCAGCATTTT CASSPPPYNQPQHF
TRBJ2-7 - - TRBV2 TGTGCCAGCACCTTCCTCACCTACGAGCAGTACTTC CASTFLTYEQYF
TRBJ2-5 - TRBD2 TRBV3-1 TGTGCCAGCAGCCAAGTGACTAGCGGGGAGCCGGACCAGTACTTC CASSQVTSGEPDQYF
TRBJ2-1 - - TRBV11-2 TGTGCCAGCAGCCCAACAGGGAGTGAGCAGTTCTTC CASSPTGSEQFF
TRBJ1-4 once TRBD1 TRBV3-1 TGTGCCAGCAGCAGACAGGGGGCTTACGAAAAACTGTTTTTT CASSRQGAYEKLFF
TRBJ2-2 - - TRBV19 TGTGCCAGTGCACAGGGCGCGATAACCGGGGAGCTGTTTTTT CASAQGAITGELFF
TRBJ1-1 few - TRBV5-1 TGCGCCAGCAGCTCGGGGGACACTGAAGCTTTCTTT CASSSGDTEAFF
TRBJ2-3 - TRBD2 TRBV20-1 TGCAGTGCCCGCCCACTAGCGGCCACAGATACGCAGTATTTT CSARPLAATDTQYF
TRBJ2-3 - TRBD2 TRBV20-1 TGCAGTGCTCCGAAACTAGCGGTTAGCACAGATACGCAGTATTTT CSAPKLAVSTDTQYF